This T cell receptor beta chain was found in a study of OX40 agonist ivuxolimab in advanced cancers. Study-wide context: Treatment of patients was with ivuxolimab, an agonistic anti-OX40 (CD134) antibody. Patients with prior anti-PD-1, anti-PD-L1 or anti-CTLA-4 therapy were eligible; about 41% had some.

This table comes from immunoSEQ multiplex PCR, and its TCRdb copy is limited to in-frame clones, with some not included. In the table there are some 55,000 clones, 79% of which are singletons. As to this clone: Its antigen is unidentified.

Overall study results and limits: What antigens the expanded peripheral T cells recognized was never established. Researchers report that CD8+ T cells had, on average, more expanded clones than CD4+.

The length of the CDR3 is 14 residues. Germline V CDR1 and CDR2: SGHNT, YYREEE (reference sequence). V was pared by 1 base and J by 4 bases, with 11 bases between. The TCR was taken from an adult with an advanced solid tumor such as melanoma, head and neck, liver or kidney cancer. The sample was CD4+ or CD8+ T cells sorted from blood, taken in a trial of the OX40 agonist ivuxolimab. V is TRBV5-4 and J is TRBJ2-5; possibly TRBD2 for D (6 bases). This CDR3 reads CASSLRSSGETQYF. The DNA for the CDR3 is TGTGCCAGCAGCTTGCGTAGTAGCGGAGAGACCCAGTACTTC.